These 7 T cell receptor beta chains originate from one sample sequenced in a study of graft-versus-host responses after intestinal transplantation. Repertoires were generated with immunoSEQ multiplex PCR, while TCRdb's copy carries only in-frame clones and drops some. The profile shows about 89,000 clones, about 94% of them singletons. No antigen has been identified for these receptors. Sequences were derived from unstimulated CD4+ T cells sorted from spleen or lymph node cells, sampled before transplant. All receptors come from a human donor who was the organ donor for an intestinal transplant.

This CDR3 is CASKQGGQGYGYTF. DNA for the CDR3: TGTGCCAGCAAGCAAGGGGGGCAGGGATATGGCTACACCTTC. This chain links TRBV6-5 with TRBJ1-2; maybe TRBD1 (6 bases). Germline V gene data show CDR1 as MNHEY and CDR2 as SVGAGI. V dropped 7 bases and J dropped 5 bases, with 17 bases sitting between them. The CDR3 length is 14 residues.

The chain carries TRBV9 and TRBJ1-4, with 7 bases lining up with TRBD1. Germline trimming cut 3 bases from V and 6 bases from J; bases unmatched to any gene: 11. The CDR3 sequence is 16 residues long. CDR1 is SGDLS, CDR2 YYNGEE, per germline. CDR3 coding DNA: TGTGCCAGCAGCGCACAGAAAGGGGGCCTTGATGAAAAACTGTTTTTT. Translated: CASSAQKGGLDEKLFF.

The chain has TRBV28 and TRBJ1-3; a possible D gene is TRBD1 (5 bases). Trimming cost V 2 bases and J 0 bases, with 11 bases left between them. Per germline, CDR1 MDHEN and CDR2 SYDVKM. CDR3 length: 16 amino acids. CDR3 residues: CASSLSPGSSGNTIYF. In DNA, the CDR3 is TGTGCCAGCAGTTTAAGTCCAGGGAGCTCTGGAAACACCATATATTTT. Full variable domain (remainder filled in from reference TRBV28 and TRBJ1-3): DVKVTQSSRYLVKRTGEKVFLECVQDMDHENMFWYRQDPGLGLRLIYFSYDVKMKEKGDIPEGYSVSREKKERFSLILESASTNQTSMYLCASSLSPGSSGNTIYFGEGSWLTVV.

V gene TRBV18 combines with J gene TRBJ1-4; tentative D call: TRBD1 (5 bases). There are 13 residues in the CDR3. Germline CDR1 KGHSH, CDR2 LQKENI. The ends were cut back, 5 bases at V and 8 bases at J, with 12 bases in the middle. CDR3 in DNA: TGTGCCAGCTCAGGGGGAGTAGACGAAAAACTGTTTTTT. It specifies CASSGGVDEKLFF.

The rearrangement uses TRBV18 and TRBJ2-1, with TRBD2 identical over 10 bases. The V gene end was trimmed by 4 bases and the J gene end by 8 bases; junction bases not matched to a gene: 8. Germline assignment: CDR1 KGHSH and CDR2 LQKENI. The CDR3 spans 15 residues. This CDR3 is CASSLASGGVHEQFF. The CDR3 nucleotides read TGTGCCAGCTCACTGGCGAGCGGGGGGGTCCATGAGCAGTTCTTC.

The CDR3 reads CASSVAVAGGNDEQYF. CDR3 nucleotide sequence: TGTGCCAGCAGCGTAGCTGTGGCAGGGGGTAATGACGAGCAGTACTTC. The rearrangement joins TRBV9 to TRBJ2-7, with 7 bases fitting TRBD1. CDR1 is SGDLS, CDR2 YYNGEE, per germline. The J segment lost 5 bases and the V segment lost 0 bases, leaving 11 bases of the junction unmatched. CDR3 length: 16 amino acids.

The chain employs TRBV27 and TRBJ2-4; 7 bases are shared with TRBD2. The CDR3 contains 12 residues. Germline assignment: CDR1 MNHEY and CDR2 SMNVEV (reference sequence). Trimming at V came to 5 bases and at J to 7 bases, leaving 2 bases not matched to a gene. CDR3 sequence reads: CASSTGGNIQYF. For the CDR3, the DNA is TGTGCCAGCAGTACCGGGGGGAACATTCAGTACTTC.